The clone carrying this T cell receptor (beta chain) appeared a few times. This sample is part of a study of spatial heterogeneity in lung cancer. Study context: The mean occurrence of each unique TCR and UMI combination in raw reads exceeded 8.5.

The time point: sample taken at primary tumor resection. More than 70 TRACERx patients with early, untreated non-small cell lung cancer donated samples. Whole RNA from tumor, nontumor lung or frozen PBMC was sequenced unsorted. Each CDR3 protein gets one entry after TCRdb re-called the 5' RACE reads with MiXCR. The table lists tens of thousands of distinct CDR3 sequences, about 13% of them singletons, with around three fifths in the top ten. The CDR3 runs 16 residues. Germline CDR1 LNHDA, CDR2 SQIVND (reference sequence). V dropped 3 bases and J dropped 5; count of bases not matched to a gene: 12. The sequenced sample was PBMCs, obtained at surgery. The clonotype was recovered from a male donor with early-stage non-small cell lung cancer. J is TRBJ1-1 and V is TRBV19; TRBD1 matches at 7 bases. The CDR3 DNA reads as TGTGCCAGTAGTATGGACAGGTTCCCCGAGGGTACTGAAGCTTTCTTT. This encodes CASSMDRFPEGTEAFF.